This T cell receptor (beta chain) was captured in a study of blood T cell repertoires in COVID-19. Trimming shortened V by 4 bases and J by 4 bases, and 11 bases separated the two germline ends. There are 14 residues in the CDR3. Germline CDR1 reads SGHRS; CDR2 reads YFSETQ. The assay was immunoSEQ multiplex PCR, and TCRdb's table has in-frame clones only and misses some. Among about 140,000 clones listed, more than 65% were seen once. The sequence came from an older woman with acute or convalescent COVID-19. This chain uses TRBV5-1 with TRBJ1-4; D unresolved. The sequencing sample was made of peripheral blood. The DNA of the CDR3 is TGCGCCAGCAGCCCTACTACGGGTAATGAAAAACTGTTTTTT. This gives the protein CASSPTTGNEKLFF.